These 29 T cell receptor beta chains came from one sample sequenced in a study of shared T cell receptors in the human thymus. Profiled with immunoSEQ multiplex PCR; TCRdb holds only in-frame clones, not every one. The sample carries about 500,000 clones, about 80% recorded once. The same data also went into a second study, on human thymus T cells.

The source material was thymocytes. Every receptor here comes from a boy under three years old with a congenital heart defect.

The chain is built from TRBV15 and TRBJ2-2; D gene unclear. The ends were cut back, 0 bases at V and 0 bases at J, with 8 bases in the middle. The CDR3 spans 16 residues. Germline V gives CDR1 LNHNV, CDR2 YYDKDF (reference sequence). In DNA form, the CDR3 reads TGTGCCACCAGCAGAGAGGCGGAAACGAACACCGGGGAGCTGTTTTTT. Its protein is CATSREAETNTGELFF.

The genes are TRBV28 and TRBJ1-2; weak D call: TRBD1 (6 bases). Germline V gene lookup returns CDR1 MDHEN and CDR2 SYDVKM. The CDR3 runs 13 residues. V was shortened by 6 bases and J by 5 bases, with 13 bases between the two germline ends. CDR3 sequence: CASRPQGEYGYTF. CDR3 nucleotides: TGTGCCAGCAGGCCACAGGGCGAGTATGGCTACACCTTC.

The chain employs TRBV7-9 and TRBJ2-7; 13 bases fit TRBD2. Germline V gives CDR1 SEHNR, CDR2 FQNEAQ (reference sequence). The CDR3 is made up of 17 amino acids. The V segment lost 2 bases and the J segment 6 bases; nucleotides outside the gene matches: 10. CDR3 loop: CASSLREGLAGVGEQYF. DNA of the CDR3: TGTGCCAGCAGCTTAAGAGAAGGACTAGCGGGAGTTGGCGAGCAGTACTTC.

This sequence joins TRBV5-1 and TRBJ2-2; D unresolved. CDR3 length: 12 amino acids. Germline CDR1 is SGHRS and CDR2 is YFSETQ. The V and J ends lost 0 bases and 5 bases respectively, with 2 bases between them. DNA for the CDR3: TGCGCCAGCAGCTTGGCAACCGGGGAGCTGTTTTTT. Amino acids: CASSLATGELFF.

This sequence joins TRBV5-1 and TRBJ2-5; 7 positions agree with TRBD2. Germline V gene sequence: CDR1 SGHRS, CDR2 YFSETQ. Trimming cost V 5 bases and J 5 bases; bases outside gene matches: 6. The CDR3 contains 13 residues. This CDR3 reads CASRVAGGETQYF. As DNA, the CDR3 is TGCGCCAGCAGGGTAGCGGGCGGGGAGACCCAGTACTTC.

V gene TRBV6-5 combines with J gene TRBJ2-7; 9 bases are a match to TRBD2. This CDR3 region has 15 residues. The V gene end was trimmed by 3 bases and the J gene end by 3 bases; junction bases not matched to a gene: 6. Germline CDR1 MNHEY, CDR2 SVGAGI. The DNA of the CDR3 is TGTGCCAGCAGTTATTCCGGGACTAGCCTCTACGAGCAGTACTTC. Its protein is CASSYSGTSLYEQYF.

The J gene is TRBJ2-7, the V gene TRBV30, with TRBD2 identical over 11 bases. The CDR3 spans 16 residues. Germline CDR1 reads GTSNPN; CDR2 reads SVGIG (reference sequence). J was trimmed by 2 bases and V by 3 bases; bases with no gene match: 9. The CDR3 DNA follows: TGTGCCTGGAGCACTCGGACTAGCGGGCCTACCTACGAGCAGTACTTC. Protein product: CAWSTRTSGPTYEQYF.

CDR3 nucleotide sequence: TGCGCCAGCAGCCAAGAAAGGGGACAGAGGTCTGGTGAAAAACTGTTTTTT. This sequence encodes CASSQERGQRSGEKLFF. V gene TRBV4-1 combines with J gene TRBJ1-4; 7 bases fit TRBD1. The CDR3 has 17 residues. Germline CDR1 and CDR2: MGHRA and YSYEKL. V lost 0 bases and J lost 7; bases outside the gene matches: 11.

This chain uses TRBV15 with TRBJ1-1; no definite D call. From germline, CDR1 is LNHNV and CDR2 YYDKDF (reference sequence). This CDR3 is built from 12 residues. V shed 5 bases and J shed 5 bases, with 9 bases lying between them. The CDR3 bases are TGTGCCACCAGCCCCCGAGAAACTGAAGCTTTCTTT. It specifies CATSPRETEAFF.

The gene calls are TRBV6-6 and TRBJ1-3; TRBD1 agrees at 7 bases. Trimming cost V 8 bases and J 8 bases; bases outside gene matches: 18. Germline CDR1 reads MNHNY; CDR2 reads SVGAGI (reference sequence). There are 16 residues in the CDR3. CDR3 loop: CASRRDRDIWTDTIYF. The DNA of the CDR3 is TGTGCCAGCCGTCGCGACAGGGACATATGGACGGACACCATATATTTT.

J is TRBJ2-5 and V is TRBV14; 7 nucleotides agree with TRBD2. The germline gives CDR1 SGHDN, CDR2 FVKESK. V trimming: 0 bases; J trimming: 5 bases; junction bases outside the gene matches: 9. The CDR3 is made up of 16 amino acids. The CDR3 DNA is TGTGCCAGCAGCCAAGATTTGGCGGGAGCGGACGAGACCCAGTACTTC. This codes for CASSQDLAGADETQYF.

This chain uses TRBV19 with TRBJ1-1; D might be TRBD1 (6 bases). Per the germline V gene, CDR1 is LNHDA and CDR2 is SQIVND (reference sequence). CDR3 length equals 12 residues. V was cut by 7 bases and J by 6 bases, with 12 bases left in between. The CDR3 reads CASTGGAAEAFF. DNA for the CDR3: TGTGCCAGTACCGGGGGGGCGGCTGAAGCTTTCTTT.

This chain joins TRBV4-1 and TRBJ2-3, with 7 nucleotides matching TRBD1. Germline values: CDR1 MGHRA, CDR2 YSYEKL. V shed 0 bases and J 2 bases; nucleotides not matched to a gene: 14. This CDR3 comprises 19 residues. CDR3 DNA: TGCGCCAGCAGCCAAGATTTGTTGAGTCGACAGGGCCACACAGATACGCAGTATTTT. Protein: CASSQDLLSRQGHTDTQYF.

This clone was seen more than once but under ten times. CDR3 protein: CASSGDSKPLAFF. For the CDR3, the DNA is TGCGCCAGCAGCGGGGACAGTAAGCCACTTGCTTTCTTT. The gene calls are TRBV4-3 and TRBJ1-1, with TRBD1 identical over 7 bases. The trim removed 5 bases at V and 11 bases at J, leaving 11 bases unmatched. The germline CDR1 and CDR2 sequences are LGHNA and YSLEER. The CDR3 runs 13 residues.

The rearrangement uses TRBV5-1 and TRBJ2-3; D is perhaps TRBD1 (6 bases). The V gene's germline CDR1 is SGHRS and CDR2 YFSETQ. V was clipped by 0 bases and J by 3 bases, with 11 bases between them. The CDR3 has 15 amino acids. The CDR3 loop is CASSLGQVGTDTQYF. CDR3 nucleotide sequence: TGCGCCAGCAGCTTGGGACAGGTTGGTACAGATACGCAGTATTTT.

This chain joins TRBV6-5 and TRBJ2-3; TRBD2 agrees at 10 bases. The CDR3 is made up of 16 amino acids. The V gene's germline CDR1 is MNHEY and CDR2 SVGAGI. V lost 7 bases, J lost 1 base, and 8 bases stayed unmatched. Here the CDR3 reads CASTYTGTSGTDTQYF. Written as DNA, the CDR3 is TGTGCCAGCACTTATACCGGGACTAGCGGCACAGATACGCAGTATTTT.

This clone occurred once. The gene calls are TRBV12-1 and TRBJ2-3; the D call of TRBD2 is as the table states it, not checked on the DNA. TRBV12-1 represents a pseudogene. The length of the CDR3 is 15 residues. The DNA for the CDR3 is TGTGCCAGCAGCTTAAGACTAGCGGGATGTGATACGCAGTATTTT. Its translation is CASSLRLAGCDTQYF.

This clone came up once. The CDR3 nucleotides are TGTGCCTGGAGTGTACCCTGGACTAGCGGGAGACGGTGCGAGCAGTACTTC. Translated: CAWSVPWTSGRRCEQYF. The chain couples TRBV30 to TRBJ2-7; 13 positions agree with TRBD2. Trimming cost V 0 bases and J 6 bases; bases outside gene matches: 11. Per germline, CDR1 GTSNPN and CDR2 SVGIG (reference sequence). The CDR3 consists of 17 residues.

This clone was seen a few times. This chain uses TRBV30 with TRBJ1-2; 7 positions agree with TRBD1. The CDR3 totals 17 residues. Germline CDR1 is GTSNPN and CDR2 is SVGIG (reference sequence). V was pared by 3 bases and J by 5 bases, with 18 bases of the junction left unmatched. The CDR3, as DNA: TGTGCCTGGAGCTTAAGAGCAATCCGGGACAGCGAGTATGGCTACACCTTC. Translating gives CAWSLRAIRDSEYGYTF.

J is TRBJ1-1 and V is TRBV27; TRBD1 is a possible D gene (6 bases). This CDR3 is built from 15 residues. The V gene lost 5 bases and the J gene lost 4 bases, with 17 bases spanning the gap. Germline CDR1 reads MNHEY; CDR2 reads SMNVEV (reference sequence). CDR3 DNA: TGTGCCAGCAGTATCCGCAGGGGAGGGGGCACTGAAGCTTTCTTT. Amino acids: CASSIRRGGGTEAFF.

V gene TRBV6-6 combines with J gene TRBJ1-1, with D possibly being TRBD1 (6 bases). The V gene's germline CDR1 is MNHNY and CDR2 SVGAGI (reference sequence). The CDR3 is 16 amino acids. Trimming stripped 0 bases from V and 3 bases from J, with 14 bases between. CDR3 residues: CASSYSWGPWDTEAFF. CDR3 bases: TGTGCCAGCAGTTACTCTTGGGGGCCTTGGGACACTGAAGCTTTCTTT.

The rearrangement joins TRBV28 to TRBJ2-2; 8 bases align to TRBD1. The germline V gene has CDR1 MDHEN and CDR2 SYDVKM. The CDR3 spans 17 residues. V trimming: 5 bases; J trimming: 1 base; junction bases outside the gene matches: 9. The CDR3 here is CASSAPLGQGNTGELFF. DNA for the CDR3: TGTGCCAGCAGTGCGCCCCTCGGACAGGGGAACACCGGGGAGCTGTTTTTT. The full variable domain, with the rest looked up from reference TRBV28 and TRBJ2-2, is DVKVTQSSRYLVKRTGEKVFLECVQDMDHENMFWYRQDPGLGLRLIYFSYDVKMKEKGDIPEGYSVSREKKERFSLILESASTNQTSMYLCASSAPLGQGNTGELFFGEGSRLTVL.

This sequence joins TRBV11-2 and TRBJ2-7; D may be TRBD2 (6 bases). The CDR3 contains 20 residues. Germline CDR1 reads SGHAT; CDR2 reads FQNNGV. Trimming took 0 bases from V and 1 from J, leaving 25 bases between them. For the CDR3, the DNA is TGTGCCAGCAGCTTAGAAGGGTGCGGGGATAATACCCCTCTTTCCTACGAGCAGTACTTC. Translating gives CASSLEGCGDNTPLSYEQYF.

The chain carries TRBV27 and TRBJ2-7; D is possibly TRBD1 (6 bases). V was pared by 8 bases and J by 4 bases, with 15 bases between. The CDR3 spans 13 residues. Germline-derived CDR1 and CDR2 are MNHEY and SMNVEV (reference sequence). The CDR3 DNA follows: TGTGCCAGCGGGGGCTCTGAAGGTTACGAGCAGTACTTC. It translates to CASGGSEGYEQYF.

The gene calls are TRBV29-1 and TRBJ1-1; D is ambiguous. There are 12 residues in the CDR3. V lost 8 bases to trimming and J lost 1 base, with 11 bases between them. Germline V gene lookup returns CDR1 SQVTM and CDR2 ANQGSEA. CDR3: CSSRWANTEAFF. CDR3 DNA: TGCAGCTCCAGGTGGGCGAACACTGAAGCTTTCTTT. The whole variable domain, filled in from reference TRBV29-1 and TRBJ1-1, reads SAVISQKPSRDICQRGTSLTIQCQVDSQVTMMFWYRQQPGQSLTLIATANQGSEATYESGFVIDKFPISRPNLTFSTLTVSNMSPEDSSIYLCSSRWANTEAFFGQGTRLTVV.

The J gene is TRBJ2-2, the V gene TRBV4-1; the match to TRBD2 covers 11 bases. Per germline, CDR1 MGHRA and CDR2 YSYEKL. V gave up 1 base and J gave up 4 bases; unmatched junction bases: 2. There are 16 residues in the CDR3. The CDR3, as DNA: TGCGCCAGCAGCCAAGTAGCGGGAGGGGGCACCGGGGAGCTGTTTTTT. Its protein is CASSQVAGGGTGELFF.

This clone has only a few counts. CDR3 protein: CASSPTLASYEQYF. Here the CDR3 DNA reads TGTGCCAGCTCACCGACGCTAGCTTCCTACGAGCAGTACTTC. The chain has TRBV18 and TRBJ2-7; weak D call: TRBD2 (5 bases). CDR3 length: 14 amino acids. Trimming pared 3 bases from V and 1 base from J, leaving 10 bases between. The germline CDR1 and CDR2 sequences are KGHSH and LQKENI.

The chain links TRBV29-1 to TRBJ2-5, with 8 positions matching TRBD1. This CDR3 comprises 12 residues. Germline CDR1 SQVTM, CDR2 ANQGSEA. The trim removed 7 bases at V and 3 bases at J, leaving 4 bases unmatched. The CDR3 bases are TGCAGCGGCACGGACAGGGAAGAGACCCAGTACTTC. This encodes CSGTDREETQYF.

The CDR3 coding sequence is TGTGCCAGCAGCCGTCAGGGGGTAGGTGAAAAACTGTTTTTT. Translated, it gives CASSRQGVGEKLFF. The chain couples TRBV28 to TRBJ1-4, with 7 positions matching TRBD1. This CDR3 spans 14 amino acids. The germline gives CDR1 MDHEN, CDR2 SYDVKM. Trimming cost V 6 bases and J 7 bases; bases outside gene matches: 8.